This T cell receptor beta chain stems from a study of quantifying T cell responses using KT2 cells. Study context: RNA was reverse transcribed with TCR alpha and beta constant-region primers.

The germline CDR1 and CDR2 sequences are SGDLS and YYNGEE. The J segment lost 5 bases and the V segment lost 4 bases, leaving 12 bases of the junction unmatched. This CDR3 has 16 amino acids. KT2, a clone with a known TCR, was spiked into unfractionated PBMC. A range of KT2-to-PBMC ratios was made using fixed PBMC numbers. As regards this clonotype: What it binds is not known.

The study's findings and limits: KT2 sequence counts showed saturation when very many KT2 cells were spiked in. The number of KT2 alpha and beta sequences was a linear function of input KT2 cells.

Each cDNA got a UMI-containing oligo ligated at its 3' end. The first PCR ran approximately 4 cycles with an equimolar RC1.1 and RC1.2 beta primer mix. From the UMI-ligation and nested PCR reads, TCRdb called clonotypes with MiXCR, one entry per CDR3 protein. Among some 43,000 distinct CDR3 sequences listed, about 17% were seen once. This chain connects TRBV9 to TRBJ2-5, with 9 positions matching TRBD1. This receptor was obtained from a human donor. Sequenced material: PBMCs spiked with cells of the T cell clone KT2. The CDR3, as DNA: TGTGCCAGCAGCCGGATAACGGACAGGGGAAGGGAGACCCAGTACTTC. Translating gives CASSRITDRGRETQYF.